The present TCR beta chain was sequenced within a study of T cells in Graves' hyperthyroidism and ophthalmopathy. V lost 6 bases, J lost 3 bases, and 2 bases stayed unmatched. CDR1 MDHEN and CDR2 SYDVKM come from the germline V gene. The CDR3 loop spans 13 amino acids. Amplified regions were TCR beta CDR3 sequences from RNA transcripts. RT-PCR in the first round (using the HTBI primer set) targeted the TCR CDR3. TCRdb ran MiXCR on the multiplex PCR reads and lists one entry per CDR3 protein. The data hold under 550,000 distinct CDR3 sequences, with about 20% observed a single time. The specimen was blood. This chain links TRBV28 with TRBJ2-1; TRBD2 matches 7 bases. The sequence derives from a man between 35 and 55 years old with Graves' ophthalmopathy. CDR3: CASRGTIYNEQFF. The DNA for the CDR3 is TGTGCCAGCAGAGGGACTATCTACAATGAGCAGTTCTTC. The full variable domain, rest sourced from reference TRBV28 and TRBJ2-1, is DVKVTQSSRYLVKRTGEKVFLECVQDMDHENMFWYRQDPGLGLRLIYFSYDVKMKEKGDIPEGYSVSREKKERFSLILESASTNQTSMYLCASRGTIYNEQFFGPGTRLTVL.